The text below deals with one T cell receptor beta chain. Between the trimmed V and J ends, which lost 6 bases and 0 bases, there was a span of 15 bases. Per the germline V gene, CDR1 is MNHEY and CDR2 is SMNVEV (reference sequence). This CDR3 spans 15 amino acids. The sample comes from a study of blood T cell repertoires in COVID-19. Produced via immunoSEQ multiplex PCR; TCRdb's table is partial and in-frame only. The sample carries around 140,000 clones, approximately 85% recorded once. This sequence was found in a human donor with acute or convalescent COVID-19. The donor label of this sample is uncertain. This chain connects TRBV27 to TRBJ2-7; D may be TRBD2 (6 bases). The sample comprised peripheral blood. CDR3 amino acids: CASRGLASSSYEQYF. Here the CDR3 DNA reads TGTGCCAGCAGGGGACTGGCCTCCAGCTCCTACGAGCAGTACTTC.